The T cell receptor beta chain under discussion was sequenced for a study of T cell responses to AZD1222 COVID-19 vaccine. General study results and limits: There were repertoire samples only from the period after the peak T cell response. As reported, nearly half of all spike-specific TCRs target variant regions that are unmutated. Once two AZD1222 doses were given, Spike-specific TCR breadth and depth went up.

This clone was detected only once. Its specificity is not known. The repertoire was sequenced with immunoSEQ multiplex PCR; TCRdb's copy has only in-frame clones and lacks some. The sample lists about 110,000 clones, approximately 89% occurring once. The V end was cut by 0 bases, the J end by 6 bases, with 3 bases between. The germline gives CDR1 SNHLY, CDR2 FYNNEI. The length of the CDR3 is 11 residues. Doses given second, at about 4 or about 12 weeks, were pooled. Source: peripheral blood, taken 28 days after the second AZD1222 dose. The receptor was derived from an adult who received the AZD1222 COVID-19 vaccine. This chain uses TRBV2 with TRBJ2-7; D gene uncertain. The CDR3 DNA reads TGTGCCAGCAGTGAAGCGATCGAGCAGTACTTC. Protein product: CASSEAIEQYF.